This T cell receptor beta chain was identified in a study of OX40 agonist ivuxolimab in advanced cancers. This CDR3 comprises 17 residues. V was pared by 5 bases and J by 0 bases, with 14 bases between. Germline CDR1 is SEHNR and CDR2 is FQNEAQ (reference sequence). Measured with immunoSEQ multiplex PCR; TCRdb has only the in-frame clones, and not every one. The sample consists of some 64,000 clones, 91% of them appearing once. This TCR was recovered from an adult with an advanced solid tumor such as melanoma, head and neck, liver or kidney cancer. The genes are TRBV7-9 and TRBJ1-6, with a tentative D call TRBD1 (5 bases). The material sequenced was CD4+ or CD8+ T cells sorted from blood, taken in a trial of the OX40 agonist ivuxolimab. CDR3 DNA: TGTGCCAGCAGCCTCCGGGACGTCAGCTCCTATAATTCACCCCTCCACTTT. Translating it yields CASSLRDVSSYNSPLHF.